The 11 T cell receptor beta chains presented below share a single source sample, sequenced in a study of beta chain features in type 1 diabetes. Study-wide points: Within each of all four CD4+ subsets, Type 1 diabetes patients had TCRB CDR3s that were moderately but significantly shorter.

Their antigen targets remain unknown. The authors reverse transcribed all of the isolated RNA, so sequencing captured expressed TCRB transcripts. Method: immunoSEQ multiplex PCR; TCRdb's copy keeps in-frame clones and lacks some. This table has hundreds of thousands of clones, around 12% appearing once. The sample comprised naive CD4+ T cells from blood. The origin of the receptors is a woman aged 18-29 years with type 1 diabetes.

V gene TRBV6-6 combines with J gene TRBJ1-1, with D unclear. Germline CDR1 and CDR2: MNHNY and SVGAGI (reference sequence). The ends were cut back, 6 bases at V and 4 bases at J, with 12 bases in the middle. The CDR3 consists of 13 residues. CDR3 residues: CASSGSVSTEAFF. For the CDR3, the DNA is TGTGCCAGCAGCGGCAGCGTCTCCACTGAAGCTTTCTTT.

This chain connects TRBV9 to TRBJ2-1, with 11 nucleotides matching TRBD2. This CDR3 region has 17 residues. V shed 0 bases, J shed 8 bases, and the junction held 10 bases outside the gene matches. The germline V gene encodes CDR1 SGDLS and CDR2 YYNGEE. The CDR3: CASSVVGSGGASYEQFF. CDR3 DNA sequence: TGTGCCAGCAGCGTAGTTGGTAGCGGGGGGGCCAGCTATGAGCAGTTCTTC.

This clone was seen only a few times. The chain links TRBV29-1 to TRBJ2-3, with 13 bases fitting TRBD2. The V gene's germline CDR1 is SQVTM and CDR2 ANQGSEA. The CDR3 runs 18 residues. J was trimmed by 1 base and V by 7 bases; bases with no gene match: 14. CDR3 sequence: CSARDLTSGRAGTDTQYF. CDR3 DNA: TGCAGCGCCAGAGACCTCACTAGCGGGAGGGCGGGCACAGATACGCAGTATTTT.

The rearrangement uses TRBV18 and TRBJ2-5; tentatively, D is TRBD2 (6 bases). The germline CDR1 and CDR2 sequences are KGHSH and LQKENI. The CDR3 totals 14 residues. V shed 1 base and J shed 2 bases, with 8 bases lying between them. DNA for the CDR3: TGTGCCAGCTCACCACGGGGAGGACAAGAGACCCAGTACTTC. It is translated as CASSPRGGQETQYF.

In this sample, this clone turned up a few times. V gene TRBV6-1 combines with J gene TRBJ2-1, with 13 nucleotides matching TRBD2. J lost 7 bases, V lost 3 bases, and 6 bases had no gene match. In germline, CDR1 is MNHNS, CDR2 SASEGT. The CDR3 runs to 16 residues. The CDR3 DNA reads as TGTGCCAGCAGTGAGAGGACTAGCGGGAGTTGGAATGAGCAGTTCTTC. Encoded protein: CASSERTSGSWNEQFF.

This clone was found a few times. The rearrangement uses TRBV20-1 and TRBJ1-2; 7 bases line up with TRBD1. Germline V gene data show CDR1 as DFQATT and CDR2 as SNEGSKA (reference sequence). The V segment lost 6 bases and the J segment 8 bases; nucleotides outside the gene matches: 6. The CDR3 extends over 11 amino acids. The CDR3, as DNA: TGCAGTGCCCCGACAGGGCCCGGCTACACCTTC. It yields the protein CSAPTGPGYTF.

The chain recombines TRBV9 with TRBJ2-7; D may be TRBD1 (6 bases). Trimming pared 4 bases from V and 2 bases from J, leaving 13 bases between. The CDR3 is 14 amino acids. Per germline, CDR1 SGDLS and CDR2 YYNGEE. The CDR3 DNA reads TGTGCCAGCAGCTCCACGGGACACCCCTACGAGCAGTACTTC. Translated: CASSSTGHPYEQYF.

This clone was seen a few times. The chain employs TRBV7-2 and TRBJ2-7, with a weak D call TRBD2 (5 bases). The CDR3 has 14 amino acids. Germline V CDR1 and CDR2: SGHTA, FQGNSA. The ends were cut back, 6 bases at V and 2 bases at J, with 14 bases in the middle. The CDR3 reads CASRPALGAYEQYF. The CDR3 nucleotides read TGTGCCAGCAGACCTGCCCTCGGGGCCTACGAGCAGTACTTC. Combining the CDR3 with reference TRBV7-2 and TRBJ2-7 gives the whole variable domain GAGVSQSPSNKVTEKGKDVELRCDPISGHTALYWYRQSLGQGLEFLIYFQGNSAPDKSGLPSDRFSAERTGGSVSTLTIQRTQQEDSAVYLCASRPALGAYEQYFGPGTRLTVT.

This clone was found a few times. This chain connects TRBV10-3 to TRBJ2-5; tentative D call: TRBD2 (5 bases). The CDR3 is 13 amino acids. Between the trimmed V and J ends, which lost 9 bases and 2 bases, there was a span of 13 bases. The germline V gene encodes CDR1 ENHRY and CDR2 SYGVKD. CDR3 region: CAMQARDQETQYF. In DNA, the CDR3 is TGTGCCATGCAAGCGAGGGATCAAGAGACCCAGTACTTC.

The chain has TRBV9 and TRBJ2-2; no clear D. Germline V gene sequence: CDR1 SGDLS, CDR2 YYNGEE. The CDR3 is 16 residues long. V was clipped by 0 bases and J by 0 bases, with 9 bases between them. The CDR3 bases are TGTGCCAGCAGCGTAGTCGCCCAGGCGAACACCGGGGAGCTGTTTTTT. Translating gives CASSVVAQANTGELFF.

This clone turned up a few times. The rearrangement joins TRBV9 to TRBJ2-7; 9 bases map to TRBD2. With 1 base clipped from V and 7 bases from J, the junction kept 9 bases outside the gene matches. Germline values: CDR1 SGDLS, CDR2 YYNGEE. This CDR3 has 15 amino acids. The CDR3: CASSVMSSGVGEQYF. In nucleotides, the CDR3 is TGTGCCAGCAGCGTAATGTCTAGCGGGGTCGGAGAGCAGTACTTC.